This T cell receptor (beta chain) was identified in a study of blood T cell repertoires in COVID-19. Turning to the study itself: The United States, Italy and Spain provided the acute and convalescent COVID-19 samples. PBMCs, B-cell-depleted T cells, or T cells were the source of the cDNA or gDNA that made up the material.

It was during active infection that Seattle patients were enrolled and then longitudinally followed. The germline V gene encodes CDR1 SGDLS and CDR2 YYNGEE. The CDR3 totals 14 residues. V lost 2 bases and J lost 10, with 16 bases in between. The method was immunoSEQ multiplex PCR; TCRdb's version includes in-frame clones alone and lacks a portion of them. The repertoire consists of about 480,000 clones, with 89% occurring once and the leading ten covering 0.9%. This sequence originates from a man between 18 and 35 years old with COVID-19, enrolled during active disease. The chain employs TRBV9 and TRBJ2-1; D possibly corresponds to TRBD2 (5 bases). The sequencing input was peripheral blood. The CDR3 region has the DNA TGTGCCAGCAGCGTCCTAAAGGGTCCGGGGGAGCAGTTCTTC. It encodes CASSVLKGPGEQFF.